This T cell receptor beta chain appears in the sequencing data of a study of tumor-infiltrating lymphocytes in primary liver carcinoma (dated by TCRdb to about 2017). Study-level background: Of the five patients, three men and two women aged 30 to 69 years, four had hepatocellular carcinoma and one had combined HCC and intrahepatic cholangiocarcinoma. The five patients had tumors of stage T1-T3 N0M0, with maximum diameters ranging from roughly 4.2 to 10 cm. Each sample produced about 3.65 to 8 million productive TCRbeta reads, and read depth showed no significant difference between tissue types. For each liver tumor, the study sampled five regions along with adjacent normal tissue and blood, and applied TCRbeta repertoire sequencing, expression microarrays and whole-exome sequencing. A total of about 35 specimens from 5 patients went through TCRbeta repertoire sequencing, namely 25 tumor regions, 5 adjacent noncancerous liver tissues and 5 peripheral blood samples. To link TCRbeta repertoire diversity to the local molecular phenotype, the 25 to 30 tumor region samples were profiled with Agilent mRNA microarrays. Reproducibility between technical replicate repertoires was high, with correlation coefficients above 0.95 and mean shared-clone rates around 0.88. Study-level results and caveats: Only 4 or 5 patients were included in the study, and the authors note that the findings should be validated in a larger study. Because the samples were bulk and unsorted, CD4+ and CD8+ T cell repertoires could not be compared. Pairs of tumor regions showed greater repertoire overlap (mean about 36%) than tumor-adjacent pairs (approximately 17%) or tumor-blood pairs (roughly 15%), which is consistent with antigen-driven expansion. Only about 7.5-25% of top clones were present in all five regions of a tumor, suggesting spatial heterogeneity of tumor-infiltrating T cells. Only the TCR beta chain was sequenced, which likely underestimates true repertoire diversity because unpaired alpha chains were not captured. A significantly larger repertoire fraction was made up by the top 250 clones in tumors than in blood (p = 0.039).

A constant-region primer and ProtoScript II reverse transcriptase were used to reverse-transcribe TCRbeta-specific cDNA from roughly 0.5 ug total RNA. Construction of the TCRbeta libraries relied on three nested rounds of multiplex PCR, following a slightly modified ARM-PCR procedure. The first two PCR rounds used multiplex TRBV1-TRBV30 forward primers with a Cbeta reverse primer, each for about 10 cycles. A final 25-cycle PCR with Deep VentR polymerase added sample barcodes and Illumina adapters. Before sequencing, amplicons of 200-500 bp were purified from gel using a QIAquick gel extraction kit. TCRbeta amplicons were sequenced on an Illumina HiSeq 2500 with 250-bp paired-end reads. The study's own analysis went as follows. Quality trimming of reads was performed with Trimmomatic v0.33, and paired reads were merged with FLASH v1.2.11 so that full CDR3 sequences could be recovered. V, D and J germline segments were assigned to the rearranged TCRbeta sequences using MiGEC v1.2.1b. VDJtools v1.0.0 computed clonotype statistics and Shannon-Wiener diversity indices. Except for diversity analysis, only the 250 most abundant clonotypes of each sample were used in subsequent analyses to reduce sampling bias. TCRdb trimmed the raw reads at Q25, called clones with MiXCR and kept productive beta chains. Every distinct CDR3 protein forms one entry, paired with its most common genes and DNA. The V and J calls follow TCRdb's processing rather than the paper's. This sample holds some 180,000 distinct CDR3 sequences; around four fifths were observed only once. In total, the top ten clones hold around 18% of the sample.

Total RNA and DNA were co-extracted from about 20-30 mg of bulk tissue with the AllPrep DNA/RNA mini kit, without cell sorting. Between late 2015 and 2016, five patients in China with histopathologically diagnosed primary liver carcinoma had their tumors surgically resected. At the time of sampling, the patients had chronic HBV infection and had not received any treatment. Each tumor was sampled at five spatially separated regions: the superior, inferior, left-lateral and right-lateral poles and the tumor centre. Histology showed that every tumor sample contained more than 80% viable tumor cells. Pieces of fresh tumor and adjacent tissue were cut in half, with one half kept in RNAlater at -80 degrees C and the other half sent for histology. Including cysteine and phenylalanine, the CDR3 has 12 amino acids. Only the CDR3 region is kept as DNA, spanning 36 bases read in frame from base 1. Worth noting for this clonotype: This clone's antigen is unknown. One end of the junction does not line up with germline, which may come from a read error.

Here the chain combines TRBV12-3 or TRBV12-4 and TRBJ1-3; the D gene cannot be named for sure. Sequences were obtained from tumor tissue from primary liver carcinoma. The clonotype originates from a man in his forties with primary liver carcinoma and hepatitis B virus infection. The DNA sequence is as follows: TGTGCCAGCAATTTACAAAGAAACACTATATATTTT. Its protein is CASNLQRNTIYF.